The next 29 T cell receptor beta chains were all read from a single sample in a study of response to subunit inactivated influenza vaccine. TCRdb itself ran the RT-PCR reads through MiXCR, one entry per CDR3 protein. The data contain fewer than 750,000 distinct CDR3 sequences, around 15% of them seen just once; the ten biggest clones take up 11%. The source was PBMCs from blood, collected 11 to 12 days after vaccination. These receptors all stem from a man aged 45-65 years who received an inactivated influenza vaccine.

The chain is built from TRBV15 and TRBJ1-6, with D tentatively TRBD1 (5 bases). The CDR3 runs 15 residues. V gave up 4 bases and J gave up 5 bases, with 12 bases separating them. Germline assignment: CDR1 LNHNV and CDR2 YYDKDF (reference sequence). The CDR3 is CATSIGTQHNSPLHF. For the CDR3, the DNA is TGTGCCACCAGCATCGGGACCCAACATAATTCACCCCTCCACTTT.

CDR3 protein: CASSLVDTTGTDTQYF. The CDR3 coding sequence is TGTGCCAGCAGCTTAGTCGACACGACCGGCACAGATACGCAGTATTTT. The rearrangement links TRBV11-2 to TRBJ2-3, with D unresolved. Between the trimmed V and J ends, which lost 1 base and 1 base, there was a span of 12 bases. The CDR3 covers 16 residues. Germline loops: CDR1 SGHAT, CDR2 FQNNGV.

The V gene is TRBV20-1, the J gene TRBJ2-7, with 9 bases that match TRBD2. With 5 bases clipped from V and 0 bases from J, the junction kept 5 bases outside the gene matches. The CDR3 runs 14 residues. From germline, CDR1 is DFQATT and CDR2 SNEGSKA (reference sequence). The CDR3 here is CSAAAGGSSYEQYF. CDR3 nucleotide sequence: TGCAGTGCTGCCGCGGGAGGGTCCTCCTACGAGCAGTACTTC.

The sample holds a few counts of this clonotype. The gene calls are TRBV7-2 and TRBJ2-7, with TRBD2 identical over 11 bases. CDR1 SGHTA and CDR2 FQGNSA come from the germline V gene. The CDR3 sequence is 15 residues long. Trimming took 0 bases from V and 7 from J; bases not matched to a gene: 5. The chain's CDR3 is CASSLALLAGEEQYF. The CDR3 DNA follows: TGTGCCAGCAGCTTAGCGCTACTAGCGGGAGAAGAGCAGTACTTC.

This clonotype appeared a few times. The CDR3 DNA follows: TGTGCCAGCAGCTTACTTCCTGACTCCGCCTACGAGCAGTACTTC. As protein: CASSLLPDSAYEQYF. The V and J genes are TRBV7-6 and TRBJ2-7, with D unresolved. The V gene's germline CDR1 is SGHVS and CDR2 FNYEAQ. The CDR3 loop spans 15 amino acids. Trimming stripped 2 bases from V and 2 bases from J, with 13 bases between.

This rearrangement joins TRBV4-3 to TRBJ1-2; 8 bases match TRBD1. Germline CDR1 LGHNA, CDR2 YSLEER. The CDR3 totals 15 residues. V lost 4 bases and J lost 4; bases outside the gene matches: 8. In nucleotides, the CDR3 is TGCGCCAGCAGCCCTCAGACAGGGGTCTCCTATGGCTACACCTTC. Translating gives CASSPQTGVSYGYTF.

This clonotype was detected only a few times. V gene TRBV6-2 or TRBV6-3 combines with J gene TRBJ1-4, with unresolved D. V lost 2 bases and J 0 bases, leaving 13 bases between the germline ends. CDR3 length: 17 amino acids. Per the germline V gene, CDR1 is MNHEY and CDR2 is SVGEGT. CDR3 region: CASSYMGEMATNEKLFF. The CDR3 nucleotides read TGTGCCAGCAGTTACATGGGAGAGATGGCAACTAATGAAAAACTGTTTTTT.

As concerns this clonotype: A read error may account for a junction end that differs from germline. The chain uses TRBV20-1 and TRBJ2-7; tentative D call: TRBD1 (6 bases). Germline assignment: CDR1 DFQATT and CDR2 SNEGSKA (reference sequence). This CDR3 has 12 residues. The CDR3 coding sequence is TGCAGTGCTAGATCCCCACTGGGGGACAAATTATTC. Its translation: CSARSPLGDKLF.

The sample holds a few counts of this clonotype. J is TRBJ2-7 and V is TRBV7-2; 12 bases match TRBD2. CDR3 size: 15 residues. The V segment lost 5 bases and the J segment 6 bases; nucleotides outside the gene matches: 8. Germline V CDR1 and CDR2: SGHTA, FQGNSA. CDR3: CASSLQLAGGSEQYF. The DNA of the CDR3 is TGTGCCAGCAGCCTACAACTAGCGGGAGGCTCCGAGCAGTACTTC.

The rearrangement links TRBV29-1 to TRBJ2-5, with D perhaps matching TRBD2 (5 bases). The CDR3 loop spans 12 amino acids. Germline CDR1 reads SQVTM; CDR2 reads ANQGSEA. The ends were cut back, 5 bases at V and 5 bases at J, with 12 bases in the middle. CDR3 amino acids: CSVRSSSETQYF. As DNA, the CDR3 is TGCAGCGTTCGGTCTAGCTCGGAGACCCAGTACTTC.

This clonotype was recorded many times. This chain connects TRBV12-3 or TRBV12-4 to TRBJ2-3; D ambiguous. Trimming removed 6 bases at V and 1 base at J, with 8 bases between. The CDR3 length is 13 residues. The CDR3 DNA sequence: TGTGCCAGCAGCCAGTGGGGCACAGATACGCAGTATTTT. It yields the protein CASSQWGTDTQYF.

This clonotype has only a few counts. J is TRBJ2-5 and V is TRBV4-2, with no clear D. Trimming stripped 0 bases from V and 7 bases from J, with 24 bases between. CDR3 length: 18 amino acids. Germline V gene lookup returns CDR1 LGHNA and CDR2 YNFKEQ. DNA for the CDR3: TGTGCCAGCAGCCAAGAAGGCGCGGCCCGGCCACCGAGTGGGACCCAGTACTTC. Its translation: CASSQEGAARPPSGTQYF.

CDR3 loop: CATAISTGELFF. The CDR3 coding sequence is TGTGCCACCGCTATCTCAACCGGGGAGCTGTTTTTT. This chain links TRBV24-1 with TRBJ2-2, with unresolved D. CDR1 and CDR2 from the germline V gene are KGHDR and SFDVKD. The CDR3 is 12 residues long. V was trimmed by 9 bases and J by 5 bases, leaving 9 bases between them.

V gene TRBV7-6 combines with J gene TRBJ2-7; 14 bases match TRBD2. Germline V lookup: CDR1 SGHVS, CDR2 FNYEAQ. Trimming removed 5 bases from V and 3 bases from J; junction bases left unmatched: 6. The CDR3 runs 16 residues. CDR3 nucleotide sequence: TGTGCCAGCAGCCCTGGGACTAGCGGGAGAGACTACGAGCAGTACTTC. Its protein product is CASSPGTSGRDYEQYF. The full variable domain, in which reference TRBV7-6 and TRBJ2-7 provide the parts outside the CDR3, is GAGVSQSPRYKVTKRGQDVALRCDPISGHVSLYWYRQALGQGPEFLTYFNYEAQQDKSGLPNDRFSAERPEGSISTLTIQRTEQRDSAMYRCASSPGTSGRDYEQYFGPGTRLTVT.

Only a few counts were recorded for this clonotype. This rearrangement joins TRBV20-1 to TRBJ2-7; D is unresolved. V was pared by 0 bases and J by 9 bases, with 6 bases between. The CDR3 spans 10 residues. Germline loops: CDR1 DFQATT, CDR2 SNEGSKA (reference sequence). DNA of the CDR3: TGCAGTGCTAGAGAATCCCGGCAGTACTTC. Its translation is CSARESRQYF.

A remark on this clonotype: An end of the junction differs from the germline gene, which may be a read error. The V gene is TRBV7-9, the J gene TRBJ2-1; TRBD2 matches 7 bases. The germline CDR1 and CDR2 sequences are SEHNR and FQNEAQ (reference sequence). This CDR3 has 16 amino acids. CDR3 bases: TGTGCCAGCAGCATAGCGGCAGGGACTAATAGGTATGAGCAGTTCTTC. This gives the protein CASSIAAGTNRYEQFF.

There are a few counts of this clonotype. The chain carries TRBV4-2 and TRBJ1-3; 8 bases map to TRBD1. The germline CDR1 and CDR2 sequences are LGHNA and YNFKEQ. Unmatched junction bases numbered 4, after V lost 0 bases and J lost 0 bases. The CDR3 length is 17 residues. The CDR3 DNA sequence: TGTGCCAGCAGCCAAGAGTGGGGACAGGCCTCTGGAAACACCATATATTTT. Its protein product is CASSQEWGQASGNTIYF.

The genes are TRBV7-2 and TRBJ2-1; D not resolved. The CDR3 length is 13 residues. Trimming left V 1 base short and J 6 bases short, with 7 bases between. Germline loops: CDR1 SGHTA, CDR2 FQGNSA. CDR3 sequence (DNA): TGTGCCAGCAGCTTAGTCAGGATCAATGAGCAGTTCTTC. It codes for CASSLVRINEQFF.

This clonotype was detected many times. The V call is TRBV29-1, the J call TRBJ2-1; perhaps TRBD2 as D (6 bases). CDR3 length: 12 amino acids. Trimming shortened V by 5 bases and J by 9 bases, and 14 bases separated the two germline ends. The germline V gene has CDR1 SQVTM and CDR2 ANQGSEA. CDR3 amino acids: CSVWDPGSEQFF. The CDR3 coding sequence is TGCAGCGTTTGGGACCCCGGGAGTGAGCAGTTCTTC.

The CDR3 nucleotides are TGCAGCGCCGGGAGTAGCGGGGGCTCCTACAATGAGCAGTTCTTC. This translates into CSAGSSGGSYNEQFF. The chain combines TRBV29-1 with TRBJ2-1, with 9 bases matching TRBD2. After removal of 7 bases from V and 0 bases from J, the junction contained 7 bases not matched to a gene. The CDR3 length is 15 residues. From germline, CDR1 is SQVTM and CDR2 ANQGSEA.

A few counts support this clonotype. V and J are TRBV6-2 or TRBV6-3 and TRBJ2-1; 7 bases match TRBD1. Per germline, CDR1 MNHEY and CDR2 SVGEGT. This CDR3 is 13 amino acids long. The trim removed 7 bases at V and 5 bases at J, leaving 5 bases unmatched. The CDR3 DNA follows: TGTGCCAGCAAAAGGGACAGCAACAATGAGCAGTTCTTC. Protein product: CASKRDSNNEQFF.

This clonotype was picked up many times. The rearrangement links TRBV28 to TRBJ2-1; no firm D call. CDR1 and CDR2 (germline): MDHEN, SYDVKM. Trimming pared 3 bases from V and 4 bases from J, leaving 7 bases between. The CDR3 contains 13 residues. CDR3 protein: CASSFGVYNEQFF. The CDR3 coding sequence is TGTGCCAGCAGTTTCGGAGTTTACAATGAGCAGTTCTTC.

The chain is built from TRBV7-2 and TRBJ1-5; D not resolved. Germline V lookup: CDR1 SGHTA, CDR2 FQGNSA. Trimming left V 0 bases short and J 1 base short, with 7 bases between. CDR3 length equals 15 residues. For the CDR3, the DNA is TGTGCCAGCAGCTTAGCGACTGCCAGCAATCAGCCCCAGCATTTT. This sequence encodes CASSLATASNQPQHF.

This clonotype appeared a few times. The genes are TRBV6-2 or TRBV6-3 and TRBJ2-1, with TRBD2 identical over 9 bases. CDR3 length: 18 amino acids. Germline assignment: CDR1 MNHEY and CDR2 SVGEGT. V shed 2 bases, J shed 4 bases, and the junction held 12 bases outside the gene matches. The CDR3 DNA reads as TGTGCCAGCAGTTACGGACTGGGTAGCGGGAGTTCGTACAATGAGCAGTTCTTC. It yields the protein CASSYGLGSGSSYNEQFF.

The chain has TRBV5-1 and TRBJ2-2; 8 positions match TRBD2. Germline V lookup: CDR1 SGHRS, CDR2 YFSETQ. V trimming: 5 bases; J trimming: 3 bases; junction bases outside the gene matches: 9. This CDR3 spans 16 amino acids. The CDR3, as DNA: TGCGCCAGCAGGCCCCTCGGGAGGGGTGACACCGGGGAGCTGTTTTTT. Translation gives CASRPLGRGDTGELFF.

This clonotype was seen a handful of times. This chain links TRBV18 with TRBJ2-3; D remains ambiguous. Trimming took 0 bases from V and 2 from J, leaving 6 bases between them. The germline CDR1 and CDR2 sequences are KGHSH and LQKENI. The CDR3 consists of 14 residues. The CDR3 loop reads CASSPPATTDTQYF. CDR3 nucleotides: TGTGCCAGCTCACCACCGGCCACCACAGATACGCAGTATTTT.

The J gene is TRBJ2-5, the V gene TRBV12-3 or TRBV12-4, with 9 bases fitting TRBD1. The V and J ends lost 6 bases and 1 base, in that order; junction bases with no gene match: 6. This CDR3 has 15 amino acids. CDR3 protein: CASSWDRVGQETQYF. The CDR3 bases are TGTGCCAGCAGCTGGGACAGGGTTGGCCAAGAGACCCAGTACTTC.

This clonotype was counted between two and nine times. V gene TRBV15 combines with J gene TRBJ2-7; unclear D gene. The CDR3 extends over 17 amino acids. The V and J ends lost 2 bases and 0 bases respectively, with 17 bases between them. Per germline, CDR1 LNHNV and CDR2 YYDKDF (reference sequence). For the CDR3, the DNA is TGTGCCACCAGCAGATCAAGCTTGCTCGGAAGCTCCTACGAGCAGTACTTC. Protein product: CATSRSSLLGSSYEQYF.

The chain recombines TRBV9 with TRBJ2-7; 7 nucleotides align to TRBD1. CDR3 length equals 15 residues. Trimming removed 2 bases from V and 7 bases from J; junction bases left unmatched: 12. CDR1 is SGDLS and CDR2 is YYNGEE in the germline V gene. CDR3 coding DNA: TGTGCCAGCAGCGTCGGGACAGTTTCTCGTGAAGAGCAGTACTTC. It is translated as CASSVGTVSREEQYF.